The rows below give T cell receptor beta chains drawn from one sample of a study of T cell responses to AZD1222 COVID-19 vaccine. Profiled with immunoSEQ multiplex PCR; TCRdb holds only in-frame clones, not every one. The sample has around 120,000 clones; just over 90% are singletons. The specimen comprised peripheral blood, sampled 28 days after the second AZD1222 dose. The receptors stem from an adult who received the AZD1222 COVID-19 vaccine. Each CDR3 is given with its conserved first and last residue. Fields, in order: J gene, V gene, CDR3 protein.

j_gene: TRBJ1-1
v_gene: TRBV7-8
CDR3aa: CASSFSGNTEAFF

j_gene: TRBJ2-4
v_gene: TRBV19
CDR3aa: CASSQIRTGAKNIQYF

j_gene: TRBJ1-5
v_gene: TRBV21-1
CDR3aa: CASSNRTVSNQPQHF

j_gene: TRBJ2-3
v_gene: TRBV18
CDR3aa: CASSPLRTSGGTDTQYF

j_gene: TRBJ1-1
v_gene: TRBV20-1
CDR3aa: CSASGGPPRTEAFF

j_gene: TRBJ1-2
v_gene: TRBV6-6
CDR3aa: CASRKTGYGYTF

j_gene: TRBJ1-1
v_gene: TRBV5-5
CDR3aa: CASSLDTLNTEAFF

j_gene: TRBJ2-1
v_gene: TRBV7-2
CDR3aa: CASSLAWTDNEQFF

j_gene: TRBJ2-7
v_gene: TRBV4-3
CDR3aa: CASSQDLAGGGEQYF

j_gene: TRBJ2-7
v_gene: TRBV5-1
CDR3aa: CASSSGRAVSYEQYF

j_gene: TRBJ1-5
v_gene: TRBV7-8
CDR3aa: CASSSIEGDNQPQHF

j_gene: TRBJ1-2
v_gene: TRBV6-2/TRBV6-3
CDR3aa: CASSYELVSGYTF

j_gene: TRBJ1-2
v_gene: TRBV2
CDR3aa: CASSRSGPNKYGYTF

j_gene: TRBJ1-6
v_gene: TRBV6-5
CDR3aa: CASSYSWGDSPLHF

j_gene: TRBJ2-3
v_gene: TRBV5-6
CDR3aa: CASSLAGTSGSPDTQYF

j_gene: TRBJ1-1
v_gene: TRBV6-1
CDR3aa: CASSEPYRDDRAIGGF

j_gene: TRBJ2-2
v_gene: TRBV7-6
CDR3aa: CASSYRTSGGPRPRELFF

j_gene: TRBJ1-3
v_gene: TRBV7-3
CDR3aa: CASRKGGAPLSGNTIYF

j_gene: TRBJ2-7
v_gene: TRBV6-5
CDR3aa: CASSSGLLSYEQYF

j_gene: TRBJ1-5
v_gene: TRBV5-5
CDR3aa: CASSRDTNNGNQPQHF

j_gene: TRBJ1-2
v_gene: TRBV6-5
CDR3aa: CATREPGSNYGYTF

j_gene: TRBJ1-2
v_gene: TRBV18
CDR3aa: CASSPRTGDGYTF

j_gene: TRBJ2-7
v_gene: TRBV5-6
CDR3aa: CASSFIGGGRNSYEQYF

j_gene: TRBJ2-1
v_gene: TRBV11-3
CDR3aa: CASSGRVFEQFF

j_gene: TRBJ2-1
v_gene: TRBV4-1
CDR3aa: CASSPPLMSSYNEQFF

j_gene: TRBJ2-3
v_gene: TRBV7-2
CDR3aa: CASSLARLAGGLDTQYF

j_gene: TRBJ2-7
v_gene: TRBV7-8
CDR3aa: CASSFRGRPSNEQYF

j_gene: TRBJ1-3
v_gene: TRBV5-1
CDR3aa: CASSLGLFGNTIYF

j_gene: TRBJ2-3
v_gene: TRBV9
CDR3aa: CASSPTGAPDTQYF

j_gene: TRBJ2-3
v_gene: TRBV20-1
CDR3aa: CSASGLAGGVGDTQYF

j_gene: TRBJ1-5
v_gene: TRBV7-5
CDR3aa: CARSLWGKNQPQHF

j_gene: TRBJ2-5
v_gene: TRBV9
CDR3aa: CASSVDGNLETQYF

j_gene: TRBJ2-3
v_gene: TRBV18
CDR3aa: CASSADTQYF

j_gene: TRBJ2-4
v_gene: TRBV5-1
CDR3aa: CASSLAPRVAKNIQYF

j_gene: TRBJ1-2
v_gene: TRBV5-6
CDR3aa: CASSRPGGNLYGYTF

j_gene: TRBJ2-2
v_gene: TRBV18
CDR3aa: CASSPSQAPLNTGELFF

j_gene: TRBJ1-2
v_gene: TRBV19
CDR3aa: CASSILTGGYTF

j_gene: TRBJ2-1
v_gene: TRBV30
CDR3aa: CACGGQYSYNEQFF

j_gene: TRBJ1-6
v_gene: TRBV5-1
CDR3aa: CASSLVSQTDLHF

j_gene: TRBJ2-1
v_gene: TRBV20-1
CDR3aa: CSASASGSTQVGQFF

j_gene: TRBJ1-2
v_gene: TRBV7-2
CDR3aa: CASSLRQGYTF

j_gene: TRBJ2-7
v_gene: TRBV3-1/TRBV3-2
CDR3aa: CASSQEGHGGQQYF

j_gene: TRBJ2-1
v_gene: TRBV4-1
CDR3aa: CASSPRQSRLAGENEQFF